This T cell receptor (beta chain) was captured by sequencing in a study of CD8 T cells in Susac syndrome. The T cells that were sequenced for TCR beta were CD8+ and CD4+ cells from blood. 0.5 to 1 ug RNA was reverse transcribed with random hexamers. An immunoSEQ multiplex PCR amplified TCR beta CDR3 over 54 Vbeta and 13 Jbeta. TCRdb reprocessed the immunoSEQ multiplex PCR reads via MiXCR and lists one record per CDR3 protein. The sample lists some 130,000 distinct CDR3 sequences; about 94% were seen once. CDR3 length equals 15 residues. Looked up from germline, CDR1 is SGHRS and CDR2 is YFSETQ. J gave up 4 bases and V 1 base, and 4 bases lay outside the gene matches.

The TCR sequence derives from a human donor with multiple sclerosis. This chain connects TRBV5-1 to TRBJ2-3; 9 positions match TRBD2. The sequencing input was CD4+ T cells from PBMCs. The CDR3 sequence is CASSLQRGDADTQYF. In DNA, the CDR3 is TGCGCCAGCAGCTTGCAGCGGGGGGACGCAGATACGCAGTATTTT.